The 6 T cell receptor beta chains below come from one sample, sequenced in a study of cytomegalovirus exposure and HLA in healthy donors. The PCR was carried out with 60 Vbeta primers and 13 Jbeta primers. Sequenced by immunoSEQ multiplex PCR; TCRdb stores in-frame clones only, minus some. Here the sample spans roughly 120,000 clones, 65% to 80% being singletons. The sequenced sample was PBMCs. The source of these receptors is a man aged 25 to 40 in good health and CMV-seropositive.

This clone was observed a handful of times. The chain carries TRBV19 and TRBJ2-2, with TRBD2 as a possible D gene (5 bases). Looked up from germline, CDR1 is LNHDA and CDR2 is SQIVND (reference sequence). V was clipped by 3 bases and J by 5 bases, with 13 bases between them. This CDR3 spans 15 amino acids. CDR3 sequence: CASSIPLRGTGELFF. The DNA for the CDR3 is TGTGCCAGTAGTATTCCTCTCCGGGGAACCGGGGAGCTGTTTTTT.

The V and J genes are TRBV5-1 and TRBJ1-6, with 11 bases that match TRBD1. The CDR3 length is 14 residues. V gave up 0 bases and J gave up 10 bases; unmatched junction bases: 0. Germline V gene lookup returns CDR1 SGHRS and CDR2 YFSETQ. CDR3 sequence (DNA): TGCGCCAGCAGCTTGGGGACAGGGGGCTCACCCCTCCACTTT. Translating it yields CASSLGTGGSPLHF.

The chain has TRBV7-2 and TRBJ2-5, with D perhaps TRBD2 (6 bases). Trimming shortened V by 5 bases and J by 0 bases, and 22 bases separated the two germline ends. Germline CDR1 SGHTA, CDR2 FQGNSA. The CDR3 has 18 residues. The CDR3, as DNA: TGTGCCAGCAGCCTCGGGAAACTTAGAGGGAGGTACCAAGAGACCCAGTACTTC. This codes for CASSLGKLRGRYQETQYF.

This chain joins TRBV10-3 and TRBJ2-5; 9 bases map to TRBD2. V lost 4 bases, J lost 4 bases, and 10 bases stayed unmatched. In germline, CDR1 is ENHRY, CDR2 SYGVKD. The CDR3 is made up of 16 amino acids. DNA for the CDR3: TGTGCCATCAGTGTTCAGGCGGGGGGGCTCGGAGAGACCCAGTACTTC. Protein sequence: CAISVQAGGLGETQYF.

Concerning this clone itself: Compared with germline, one end of the junction differs, possibly owing to a read error. The V call is TRBV7-9, the J call TRBJ1-6, with a tentative D call TRBD1 (5 bases). The CDR3 contains 15 residues. CDR1 is SEHNR, CDR2 FQNEAQ, per germline (reference sequence). CDR3 sequence: CSSSWGVSYNSPLHF. In DNA form, the CDR3 reads TGTTCCAGCAGCTGGGGGGTCTCCTATAATTCACCCCTCCACTTT.

The chain joins TRBV5-1 to TRBJ2-3, with TRBD2 matching 8 bases. The junction had 4 bases not matched to a gene; V was cut back by 3 bases and J by 1 base. The CDR3 spans 15 residues. Germline CDR1 reads SGHRS; CDR2 reads YFSETQ. The CDR3 DNA reads TGCGCCAGCAGCTGGGATAGCGGGGGCACAGATACGCAGTATTTT. It encodes CASSWDSGGTDTQYF.